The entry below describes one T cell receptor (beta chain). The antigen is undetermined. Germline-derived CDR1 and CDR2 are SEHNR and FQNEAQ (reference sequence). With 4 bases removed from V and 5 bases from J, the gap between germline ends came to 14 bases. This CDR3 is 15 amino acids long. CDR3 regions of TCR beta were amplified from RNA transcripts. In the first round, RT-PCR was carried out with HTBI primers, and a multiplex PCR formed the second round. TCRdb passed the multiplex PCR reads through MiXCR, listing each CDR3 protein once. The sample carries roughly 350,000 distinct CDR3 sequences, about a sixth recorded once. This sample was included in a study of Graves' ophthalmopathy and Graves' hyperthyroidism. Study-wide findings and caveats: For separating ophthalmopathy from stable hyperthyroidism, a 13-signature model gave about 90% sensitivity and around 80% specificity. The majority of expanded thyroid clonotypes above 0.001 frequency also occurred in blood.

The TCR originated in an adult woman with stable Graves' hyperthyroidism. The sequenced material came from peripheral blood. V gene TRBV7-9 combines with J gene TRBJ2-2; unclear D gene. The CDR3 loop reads CASSSMAGRTGELFF. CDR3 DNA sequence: TGTGCCAGCAGCTCTATGGCCGGGCGGACCGGGGAGCTGTTTTTT.